In this sample, the clone carrying this TCR beta chain turned up many times. Antigen unknown. This sample was taken from a study of CD8 T cells in ankylosing spondylitis. The CDR3 consists of 12 residues. Germline CDR1 and CDR2: MDHEN and SYDVKM. Between the trimmed V and J ends, which lost 8 bases and 0 bases, there was a span of 7 bases. General study points: The study looked at matched synovial fluid samples from ankylosing spondylitis patients. Disease-linked clones were reported to be significantly enriched there. Clones linked with disease were CD8+ and fairly uncommon in the peripheral blood.

TCRdb itself ran the 5' RACE reads through MiXCR, one entry per CDR3 protein. In the table there are 50,000 to 60,000 distinct CDR3 sequences, 7.4% of which are singletons. The sample comprised blood, either unsorted or a sorted T cell fraction (not recorded which). The chain has TRBV28 and TRBJ1-1, with a weak D call TRBD1 (5 bases). The TCR sequence derives from a female donor with ankylosing spondylitis or in good health (not recorded which). The CDR3 DNA reads as TGTGCCAGCTGGGGGATGAACACTGAAGCTTTCTTT. This gives the protein CASWGMNTEAFF.